This T cell receptor (beta chain) stems from a study of glioma-infiltrating T cells. Points on this clonotype: Its matching antigen is unknown.

V was shortened by 0 bases and J by 1 base, with 22 bases between the two germline ends. CDR3 size: 19 residues. Germline CDR1 SGHTA, CDR2 FQGNSA. Amplification of TCR alpha and beta CDR3 regions from RNA used iRepertoire nested multiplex PCR. One-step reverse transcription and amplification started from around 100-400 ng of tissue mRNA or PBMC total RNA. TCRdb called the multiplex PCR reads again in MiXCR, with one record for every CDR3 protein. Counted here are over 100,000 distinct CDR3 sequences, around a quarter occurring once; the ten biggest clones make up under 45%. Whole-study results and caveats: Tissue and blood shared very few CDR3 sequences. Non-neoplastic patients had below-expected tissue-blood divergence, while all gliomas exceeded expectation.

The origin of this receptor is a human donor with low-grade glioma or glioblastoma, undergoing nonglioma brain surgery, or in good health (not recorded which). This chain joins TRBV7-2 and TRBJ2-7, with D tentatively TRBD1 or TRBD2 (5 bases each). The sequenced sample consisted of glioma tissue, nonneoplastic brain tissue, or PBMCs (not recorded which). The CDR3 reads CASSLAGTVLSLISYEQYF. CDR3 DNA: TGTGCCAGCAGCTTAGCTGGGACGGTCTTAAGTTTAATATCCTACGAGCAGTACTTC.